The entry below gives a single T cell receptor beta chain sequence along with its context. This entry is derived from a study of blood T cell repertoires in COVID-19. Turning to the study itself: PBMCs, B-cell-depleted T cells, or T cells were the source of the cDNA or gDNA that made up the material.

As originally analysed: Reference gene primers were amplified, and this amplification served to estimate nucleated cell counts. Sequenced by immunoSEQ multiplex PCR; TCRdb stores in-frame clones only, minus some. V and J calls plus clone size are reproduced from that table; the DNA served to infer D and trimming. The sample consists of tens of thousands of clones, around four fifths of them appearing once. Sequences were obtained from peripheral blood. The clonotype comes from a human donor in a cohort sampled during active COVID-19.

Here the CDR3 reads CASSKSQTNYGYTF. The CDR3 DNA sequence: TGTGCCAGTAGTAAGTCCCAGACTAACTATGGCTACACCTTC. The chain couples TRBV19 to TRBJ1-2; D gene ambiguous. Deletions cut 4 bases from V and 0 bases from J, with 9 bases between. Germline-derived CDR1 and CDR2 are LNHDA and SQIVND (reference sequence). The CDR3 has 14 amino acids.